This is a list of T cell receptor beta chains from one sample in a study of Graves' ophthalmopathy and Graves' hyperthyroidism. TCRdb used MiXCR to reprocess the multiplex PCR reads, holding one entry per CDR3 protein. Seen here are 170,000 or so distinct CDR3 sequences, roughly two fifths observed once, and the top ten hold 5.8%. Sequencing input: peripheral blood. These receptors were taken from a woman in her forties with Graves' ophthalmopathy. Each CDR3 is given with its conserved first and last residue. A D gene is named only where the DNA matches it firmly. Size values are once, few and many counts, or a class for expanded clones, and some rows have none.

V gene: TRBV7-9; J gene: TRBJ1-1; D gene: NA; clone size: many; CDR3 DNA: TGTGCCAGCAGCTTTTCCTTGAACACTGAAGCTTTCTTT; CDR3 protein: CASSFSLNTEAFF
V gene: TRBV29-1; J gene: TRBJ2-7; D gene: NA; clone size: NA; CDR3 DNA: TGCAGCGTTGCTGAGGGTGGCGAGCAGTACTTC; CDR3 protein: CSVAEGGEQYF
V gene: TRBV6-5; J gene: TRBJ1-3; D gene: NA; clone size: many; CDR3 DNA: TGTGCCAGCAGTTACAGGGGCTCTGGAAACACCATATATTTT; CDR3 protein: CASSYRGSGNTIYF
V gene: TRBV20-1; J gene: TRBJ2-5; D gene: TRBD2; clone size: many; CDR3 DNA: TGCAGTGCTAGCTCGTCTAGCGGGGGCCGTGGGACCCAGTACTTC; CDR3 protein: CSASSSSGGRGTQYF
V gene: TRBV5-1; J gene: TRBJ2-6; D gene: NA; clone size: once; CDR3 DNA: TGCGCCAGCAGCTTTGCGCGGACCAGCTCTGGGGCCAACGTCCTGACTTTC; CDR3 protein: CASSFARTSSGANVLTF
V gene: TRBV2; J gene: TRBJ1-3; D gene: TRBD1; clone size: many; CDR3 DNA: TGTGCCAGCAGGGACAGGATGACTCACTCTGGAAACACCATATATTTT; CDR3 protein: CASRDRMTHSGNTIYF
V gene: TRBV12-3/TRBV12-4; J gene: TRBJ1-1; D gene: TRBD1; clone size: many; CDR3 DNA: TGTGCCAGCAGTTTGACAGGGAATCGCCCTGAAGCTTTCTTT; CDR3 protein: CASSLTGNRPEAFF
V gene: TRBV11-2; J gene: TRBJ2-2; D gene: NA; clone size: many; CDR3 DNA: TGTGCCAGCAGCTTAGAGGGGGCAGAGTACACCGGGGAGCTGTTTTTT; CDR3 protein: CASSLEGAEYTGELFF
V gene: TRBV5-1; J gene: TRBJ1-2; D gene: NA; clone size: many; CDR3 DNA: TGCGCCAGCAGACGGACAGTAGACTCCAACTATGGCTACACCTTC; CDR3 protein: CASRRTVDSNYGYTF
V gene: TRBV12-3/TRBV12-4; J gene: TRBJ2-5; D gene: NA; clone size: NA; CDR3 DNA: TGTGCCAGCAGTTGGGAGACCCAGTACTTC; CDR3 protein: CASSWETQYF
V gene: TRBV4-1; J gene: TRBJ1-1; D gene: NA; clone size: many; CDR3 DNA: TGCGCCAGCAGCCGAAGGCAGGTCTTCTCGAACACTGAAGCTTTCTTT; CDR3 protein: CASSRRQVFSNTEAFF
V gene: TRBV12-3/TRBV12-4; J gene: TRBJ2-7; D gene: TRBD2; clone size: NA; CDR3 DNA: TGTGCCAGCAGCACCACCGCTAGCGGACCTACCTACGAGCAGTACTTC; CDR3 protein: CASSTTASGPTYEQYF
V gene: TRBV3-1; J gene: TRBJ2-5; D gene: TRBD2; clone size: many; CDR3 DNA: TGTGCCAGCAGCCAATTTTCGAGCGGGGGGCTGGGGACCCAGTACTTC; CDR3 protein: CASSQFSSGGLGTQYF
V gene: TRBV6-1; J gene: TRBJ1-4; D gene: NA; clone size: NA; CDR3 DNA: TGTGCCAGCAGCTTGGACACCACACCAACTAATGAAAAACTGTTTTTT; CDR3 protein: CASSLDTTPTNEKLFF
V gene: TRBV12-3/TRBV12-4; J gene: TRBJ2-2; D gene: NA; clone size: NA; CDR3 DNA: TGTGCCAGCAGCCGCGGGCGAGCTAGCGGGGAGCTGTTTTTT; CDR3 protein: CASSRGRASGELFF
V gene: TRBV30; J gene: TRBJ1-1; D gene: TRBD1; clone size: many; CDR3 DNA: TGTGCCTGGAACGGACAGGGAGAAGCTTTCTTT; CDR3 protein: CAWNGQGEAFF